This entry concerns a single TCR beta chain. The V and J ends lost 4 bases and 5 bases, in that order; junction bases with no gene match: 8. The CDR3 spans 14 residues. Germline lookup yields CDR1 SGHRS and CDR2 YFSETQ. Those enrolled, adults aged about 18 to 89 years, came from roughly 22 US areas. Participants had their cohort set by participant-reported clinical history. This sample is drawn from a study of blood T cell repertoires in COVID-19. Overall study: Collection of acute and convalescent COVID-19 samples took place in the United States, Italy and Spain.

Profiled with immunoSEQ multiplex PCR; TCRdb holds only in-frame clones, not every one. The table shows hundreds of thousands of clones, with 80% to 90% occurring only once. The chain uses TRBV5-1 and TRBJ2-5; 7 nucleotides align to TRBD1. This sequence was found in a woman under 30 who had recovered from COVID-19. Sample: PBMCs or T cells enriched from blood (not recorded which). Here the CDR3 reads CASSTPRGRETQYF. As DNA, the CDR3 is TGCGCCAGCAGCACCCCGAGGGGGCGCGAGACCCAGTACTTC.